This TCR beta chain was profiled in a study of human T cells and chemical hapten exposure. Study background: The sensitizing agent was 2% DPC, placed on 2 cm by 2 cm of upper inner arm skin. A mostly female patient group had alopecia areata, totalis or universalis.

Described time point: pre-sensitization, week 0. The treatment was: therapeutic diphenylcyclopropenone sensitization with weekly scalp DPC. Whole-study results and caveats: Donors in the study had alopecia, meaning their immune response may differ from healthy people's.

MiXCR was run by TCRdb on the RACE reads, yielding one entry per CDR3 protein. Here the sample spans tens of thousands of distinct CDR3 sequences, approximately 13% being singletons. Germline assignment: CDR1 WSHSY and CDR2 SAAADI. Trimming took 6 bases from V and 9 from J, leaving 19 bases between them. The CDR3 is 14 residues long. This clonotype was found many times. The antigen is unknown. The sample was whole blood, taken in connection with sensitization to the hapten diphenylcyclopropenone (DPC). This clonotype was sampled from a woman in her 30s with alopecia areata. Some clones in this sample may be carry-over from other donors' samples. This sequence joins TRBV10-2 and TRBJ2-3, with D tentatively TRBD1 (6 bases). The CDR3 DNA follows: TGCGCCAGCAGGGTAACAGGGAGTTCGATGACGCAGTATTTT. Protein sequence: CASRVTGSSMTQYF.